This TCR beta chain was recovered during a study of blood T cell repertoires in COVID-19. The overall study: Samples came from the United States, Italy and Spain, spanning acute and convalescent COVID-19.

There are 16 residues in the CDR3. V was pared by 4 bases and J by 3 bases, with 16 bases between. CDR1 KGHSH and CDR2 LQKENI come from the germline V gene. Followed longitudinally, the Seattle patients had been enrolled during active infection. Per the study methods: By means of reference gene primer amplification, nucleated cell counts were estimated. Using immunoSEQ multiplex PCR, the repertoire was profiled, and TCRdb retains in-frame clones only, with some absent. D and trimming come from the DNA, and the V and J calls and clone size come from that table. The sample yields about 120,000 clones, around 90% seen once.

The rearrangement links TRBV18 to TRBJ2-1, with TRBD1 as a possible D gene (5 bases). What was sequenced was peripheral blood. The sequence came from a woman aged 55-69 years with COVID-19, enrolled during active disease. The CDR3 region has the DNA TGTGCCAGCTCACAAGAGCAGGGTTTCGTCTACAATGAGCAGTTCTTC. Translated, it gives CASSQEQGFVYNEQFF. Drawing the rest from reference TRBV18 and TRBJ2-1, the complete variable domain is NAGVMQNPRHLVRRRGQEARLRCSPMKGHSHVYWYRQLPEEGLKFMVYLQKENIIDESGMPKERFSAEFPKEGPSILRIQQVVRGDSAAYFCASSQEQGFVYNEQFFGPGTRLTVL.